What follows is one T cell receptor beta chain and its context. The method was immunoSEQ multiplex PCR; TCRdb's version includes in-frame clones alone and lacks a portion of them. The data hold 65,000 to 75,000 clones, with 85% to 95% observed a single time. This record comes from a study of T cell changes during pregnancy in multiple sclerosis. Per the germline V gene, CDR1 is SGHVS and CDR2 is FQNEAQ. There are 13 residues in the CDR3. Trimming took 8 bases from V and 2 from J, leaving 12 bases between them. The V call is TRBV7-8, the J call TRBJ1-2; no clear D. The sample here was CD8+ T cells from peripheral blood mononuclear cells, taken in the third trimester of pregnancy. The sequence derives from a female donor in good health, enrolled as a control in a pregnancy study. CDR3 region: CASSVEGNYGYTF. In DNA, the CDR3 is TGTGCCAGCTCCGTCGAGGGAAACTATGGCTACACCTTC.